This T cell receptor beta chain is from a study of blood T cell repertoires in COVID-19. Study-level background: The samples span acute and convalescent COVID-19 from the United States, Italy and Spain. Sample material is recorded as cDNA or gDNA derived from T cells, B-cell-depleted T cells, or PBMCs.

Source study methods: Reference gene primer amplification in the assay estimated nucleated cell counts. Clones were sequenced by immunoSEQ multiplex PCR, and TCRdb holds only the in-frame ones, with some missing. The V and J calls and clone size were taken over from that table, and D and trimming were inferred from the DNA. The data show around 58,000 clones, 91% seen once. The CDR3 sequence is 13 residues long. Between the trimmed V and J ends, which lost 5 bases and 7 bases, there was a span of 12 bases. The origin of this receptor is a woman aged 55-69 years with active or convalescent COVID-19. Sample: peripheral blood. The chain carries TRBV12-3 or TRBV12-4 and TRBJ1-3; tentative D call: TRBD1 (5 bases). The CDR3, as DNA: TGTGCCAGCAGTCCACAGGTTTTGAACACCATATATTTT. Translated: CASSPQVLNTIYF.